These 25 T cell receptor beta chains originate from one sample sequenced in a study of blood T cells in healthy people across ages. The second PCR ran about 6 to 12 cycles with a sample-barcoded 5' primer and J-beta primers. TCRdb re-called the 5' RACE reads with MiXCR, one entry per CDR3 protein. Of around 1.7 million distinct CDR3 sequences in the sample, 28% were seen once. Sequencing was performed on blood. All receptors come from a woman aged 25 to 39 in good health.

The genes are TRBV20-1 and TRBJ2-1, with 14 positions matching TRBD2. In germline, CDR1 is DFQATT, CDR2 SNEGSKA (reference sequence). This CDR3 has 16 residues. The ends lost 1 base at V and 8 bases at J; junction bases unmatched: 7. CDR3 loop: CSARVRGTSGSYEQFF. In nucleotides, the CDR3 is TGCAGTGCTAGAGTCAGGGGGACTAGCGGGAGCTATGAGCAGTTCTTC.

The chain has TRBV20-1 and TRBJ2-1; TRBD2 agrees at 14 bases. The trim removed 5 bases at V and 9 bases at J, leaving 6 bases unmatched. The V gene's germline CDR1 is DFQATT and CDR2 SNEGSKA (reference sequence). CDR3 length equals 14 residues. CDR3 residues: CSARLAGGLGEQFF. In DNA, the CDR3 is TGCAGTGCTCGACTAGCGGGGGGGCTTGGTGAGCAGTTCTTC.

The table lists this clonotype with many counts. The CDR3 DNA reads TGCGCCAGCAGCCTCACCGGGACAGACTACGAGCAGTACTTC. This codes for CASSLTGTDYEQYF. This chain links TRBV5-1 with TRBJ2-7, with 7 bases lining up with TRBD1. The CDR3 has 14 amino acids. After removal of 4 bases from V and 3 bases from J, the junction contained 7 bases not matched to a gene. Looked up from germline, CDR1 is SGHRS and CDR2 is YFSETQ.

This clonotype has only one observation. The genes are TRBV25-1 and TRBJ1-2, with D unresolved. Deletions cut 5 bases from V and 2 bases from J, with 15 bases between. Germline V gene lookup returns CDR1 MGHDK and CDR2 SYGVNS. This CDR3 is 15 amino acids long. The CDR3 loop is CASSNARSSNYGYTF. In nucleotides, the CDR3 is TGTGCCAGCAGTAATGCAAGAAGCTCGAACTATGGCTACACCTTC.

The table lists this clonotype with a few counts. V and J are TRBV24-1 and TRBJ2-3, with D possibly TRBD2 on 5 matching bases. The CDR3 length is 14 residues. Deletions cut 3 bases from V and 2 bases from J, with 8 bases between. The germline V gene has CDR1 KGHDR and CDR2 SFDVKD. The CDR3 nucleotides read TGTGCCACCAGTGATCGGGATTCCACAGATACGCAGTATTTT. Translated: CATSDRDSTDTQYF.

This clonotype was seen only a few times. The J gene is TRBJ2-7, the V gene TRBV3-1, with 7 bases fitting TRBD1. J gave up 3 bases and V 0 bases, and 2 bases lay outside the gene matches. Looked up from germline, CDR1 is LGHDT and CDR2 is YNNKEL (reference sequence). This CDR3 region has 14 residues. The CDR3 spells CASSQEGQSYEQYF. For the CDR3, the DNA is TGTGCCAGCAGCCAAGAGGGACAGAGCTACGAGCAGTACTTC.

This clonotype appeared many times. The rearrangement links TRBV29-1 to TRBJ2-1; the D is unclear. Trimming took 7 bases from V and 0 from J, leaving 10 bases between them. Germline assignment: CDR1 SQVTM and CDR2 ANQGSEA. CDR3 length: 13 amino acids. CDR3 amino acids: CSAVLSSYNEQFF. For the CDR3, the DNA is TGCAGCGCCGTCTTGAGCTCCTACAATGAGCAGTTCTTC.

CDR3 DNA sequence: TGTGCCACCAGGGATCCGGGGGGTAGCAATGAGCAGTTCTTC. This translates into CATRDPGGSNEQFF. The rearrangement joins TRBV24-1 to TRBJ2-1; TRBD2 matches at 7 bases. The CDR3 is 14 residues long. CDR1 is KGHDR and CDR2 is SFDVKD in the germline V gene. V lost 7 bases to trimming and J lost 6 bases; unmatched junction nucleotides: 8.

This chain joins TRBV28 and TRBJ1-4, with 9 positions matching TRBD1. The CDR3 contains 18 residues. CDR1 and CDR2 from the germline V gene are MDHEN and SYDVKM. The V and J ends lost 5 bases and 3 bases, in that order; junction bases with no gene match: 13. CDR3 coding DNA: TGTGCCAGCAGTCCCGTTCGGGACAGGGCACCTCCTAATGAAAAACTGTTTTTT. This translates into CASSPVRDRAPPNEKLFF. The variable domain in full, completed from reference TRBV28 and TRBJ1-4, reads DVKVTQSSRYLVKRTGEKVFLECVQDMDHENMFWYRQDPGLGLRLIYFSYDVKMKEKGDIPEGYSVSREKKERFSLILESASTNQTSMYLCASSPVRDRAPPNEKLFFGSGTQLSVL.

This clonotype was recorded a few times. The rearrangement uses TRBV7-2 and TRBJ1-2; a possible D gene is TRBD1 (6 bases). Trimming removed 4 bases at V and 7 bases at J, with 10 bases between. Germline V CDR1 and CDR2: SGHTA, FQGNSA. This CDR3 has 12 residues. CDR3: CASSYGQTGYTF. CDR3 DNA sequence: TGTGCCAGCAGCTATGGACAGACTGGCTACACCTTC.

V and J are TRBV7-2 and TRBJ1-4; tentative D call: TRBD1 (5 bases). Trimming pared 1 base from V and 10 bases from J, leaving 13 bases between. CDR3 size: 14 residues. CDR1 is SGHTA, CDR2 FQGNSA, per germline. The DNA for the CDR3 is TGTGCCAGCAGCTTAGACGTCTCGGGGGGAAAACTGTTTTTT. This gives the protein CASSLDVSGGKLFF.

This clonotype was detected a few times. The gene calls are TRBV27 and TRBJ2-5; 15 nucleotides line up with TRBD2. Matching the DNA end better, TRBJ2-7 makes the J call doubtful. Per germline, CDR1 MNHEY and CDR2 SMNVEV (reference sequence). The CDR3 totals 15 residues. In nucleotides, the CDR3 is TGTGCCAGCAGTGCCGGGACTAGCGGGGGGTACGAGCAGTACTTC. Its translation is CASSAGTSGGYEQYF.

This clonotype was seen more than once but under ten times. The rearrangement joins TRBV29-1 to TRBJ2-2; unclear D gene. The CDR3 sequence is 12 residues long. CDR1 is SQVTM and CDR2 is ANQGSEA in the germline V gene. Trimming pared 4 bases from V and 3 bases from J, leaving 6 bases between. DNA for the CDR3: TGCAGCGTTGGGCTAGACACCGGGGAGCTGTTTTTT. It is translated as CSVGLDTGELFF.

There are a few counts of this clonotype. The chain carries TRBV20-1 and TRBJ2-7, with 10 bases matching TRBD1. The length of the CDR3 is 13 residues. The germline gives CDR1 DFQATT, CDR2 SNEGSKA (reference sequence). V shed 3 bases and J 5 bases; nucleotides not matched to a gene: 4. The DNA of the CDR3 is TGCAGTGCTAGCGGGACAGGGGAAAACGAGCAGTACTTC. As protein: CSASGTGENEQYF.

The chain links TRBV7-2 to TRBJ2-3; TRBD2 matches 14 bases. Germline CDR1 and CDR2: SGHTA and FQGNSA. V was pared by 3 bases and J by 6 bases, with 5 bases of the junction left unmatched. This CDR3 is built from 16 residues. CDR3 nucleotide sequence: TGTGCCAGCAGCTTGGGGACTAGCGGGAGAAGGGATACGCAGTATTTT. This encodes CASSLGTSGRRDTQYF.

About this clonotype itself: One junction end disagrees with the germline gene, perhaps due to a read error. The J gene is TRBJ2-3, the V gene TRBV6-6; the D is unclear. This CDR3 is 14 amino acids long. CDR1 is MNHNY and CDR2 is SVGAGI in the germline V gene (reference sequence). Here the CDR3 reads CASSISLRTDRQYF. In DNA, the CDR3 is TGTGCCAGCAGTATTTCGCTTCGCACAGATAGGCAGTATTTT.

This chain uses TRBV7-6 with TRBJ2-7; 9 bases line up with TRBD1. After removal of 5 bases from V and 1 base from J, the junction contained 6 bases not matched to a gene. The germline CDR1 and CDR2 sequences are SGHVS and FNYEAQ. This CDR3 has 15 residues. The CDR3 region has the DNA TGTGCCAGCAGCATCCGGGACAGGGAATCCTACGAGCAGTACTTC. Translation gives CASSIRDRESYEQYF. Full variable domain (remainder filled in from reference TRBV7-6 and TRBJ2-7): GAGVSQSPRYKVTKRGQDVALRCDPISGHVSLYWYRQALGQGPEFLTYFNYEAQQDKSGLPNDRFSAERPEGSISTLTIQRTEQRDSAMYRCASSIRDRESYEQYFGPGTRLTVT.

This clonotype has only a few counts. This chain uses TRBV6-6 with TRBJ2-5, with 8 bases lining up with TRBD1. The CDR3 sequence is 14 residues long. CDR1 is MNHNY, CDR2 SVGAGI, per germline (reference sequence). J was trimmed by 5 bases and V by 5 bases; bases with no gene match: 7. CDR3 protein: CASSGPNRGETQYF. The CDR3 DNA reads TGTGCCAGCAGTGGACCTAACAGGGGGGAGACCCAGTACTTC.

This clonotype was seen a few times. This rearrangement joins TRBV19 to TRBJ2-5, with a possible D match to TRBD2 (5 bases). Germline V gene data show CDR1 as LNHDA and CDR2 as SQIVND (reference sequence). The CDR3 runs to 14 residues. V lost 6 bases and J lost 2, with 13 bases in between. The CDR3 region is CASSTEVDQETQYF. The CDR3 coding sequence is TGTGCCAGTAGCACGGAGGTGGATCAAGAGACCCAGTACTTC.

Here the CDR3 reads CASRAEGSPYEQYF. The CDR3 DNA reads as TGTGCCAGCAGAGCCGAGGGCAGCCCCTACGAGCAGTACTTC. The V gene is TRBV7-9, the J gene TRBJ2-7; a weak D match, TRBD2 (5 bases). CDR1 and CDR2 (germline): SEHNR, FQNEAQ (reference sequence). V was trimmed by 6 bases and J by 2 bases, leaving 14 bases between them. The CDR3 is made up of 14 amino acids.

This clonotype was picked up many times. V is TRBV7-9 and J is TRBJ2-3; no reliable D call. CDR1 is SEHNR and CDR2 is FQNEAQ in the germline V gene (reference sequence). This CDR3 is 14 amino acids long. Trimming removed 0 bases at V and 9 bases at J, with 13 bases between. The CDR3 DNA reads TGTGCCAGCAGCTTAGCGGTGGCTTGGGGAACGCAGTATTTT. Protein product: CASSLAVAWGTQYF.

In regard to this clonotype: A single base separates this from a much larger clone, so it may be a read error. The rearrangement joins TRBV7-8 to TRBJ2-4; 8 nucleotides agree with TRBD2. The CDR3 sequence is 17 residues long. Germline V gene data show CDR1 as SGHVS and CDR2 as FQNEAQ. The CDR3 spells CASSLEFGRARGNVQYF. CDR3 in DNA: TGTGCCAGCAGCTTAGAATTCGGGAGGGCCCGGGGAAACGTTCAGTACTTC.

To note about this clonotype: A clone one base away is much larger, so this may be a read error. This rearrangement joins TRBV28 to TRBJ2-7; D is possibly TRBD1 (5 bases). The CDR3 runs to 12 residues. CDR1 and CDR2 (germline): MDHEN, SYDVKM. The CDR3 DNA is TGTGCCAGCAGTTCCTCAGGGAACGAGCGGTACTTC. Translating gives CASSSSGNERYF.

This chain connects TRBV5-1 to TRBJ2-1; 8 nucleotides agree with TRBD1. There are 14 residues in the CDR3. CDR1 SGHRS and CDR2 YFSETQ come from the germline V gene. V shed 2 bases and J 5 bases; nucleotides not matched to a gene: 3. CDR3 in amino acids: CASSFQGANNEQFF. In DNA, the CDR3 is TGCGCCAGCAGCTTTCAGGGGGCGAACAATGAGCAGTTCTTC.

This clonotype was picked up many times. The chain recombines TRBV7-6 with TRBJ1-2; 7 positions match TRBD1. The CDR3 is made up of 15 amino acids. The V gene end was trimmed by 4 bases and the J gene end by 4 bases; junction bases not matched to a gene: 9. Germline V gene sequence: CDR1 SGHVS, CDR2 FNYEAQ. CDR3 sequence: CASSSGVRTGYGYTF. The DNA for the CDR3 is TGTGCCAGCAGCTCCGGAGTAAGGACAGGCTATGGCTACACCTTC.